Below, one TCR beta chain is given with its context. An end of the junction differs from the germline gene, which may be a read error. This specimen comes from a study of blood T cells in healthy people across ages. Alongside a J-beta primer mix, a sample-barcoded 5' primer served in a second PCR lasting 7 to 11 cycles. All cDNA molecules were each tagged by a template-switch adaptor with 12 random nucleotides. Each CDR3 protein gets one entry after TCRdb re-called the 5' RACE reads with MiXCR. The data contain 600,000 to 900,000 distinct CDR3 sequences, under 30% of them singletons. This sample was shared with a second study, whose subject was T cells of mothers and their children. Per that paper: Donation was provided by three healthy Caucasian mothers along with their six children. Regardless of relatedness, pairs show thymic selection shaping TCR recombination output in a similar manner.

The origin of this receptor is a boy aged 10-17 years in good health. Input material: blood.

CDR3 coding DNA: TGTGCTAGCAGCCCGAGACTAGACGGGGGTGAGCAGTTCTTC. Translating it yields CASSPRLDGGEQFF. The rearrangement joins TRBV7-7 to TRBJ2-1, with D perhaps matching TRBD2 (6 bases). Germline V gives CDR1 SSHAT, CDR2 FNYEAQ (reference sequence). This CDR3 contains 14 residues.